This T cell receptor beta chain originates from a study of long-term antiretroviral therapy in people with HIV. Turning to the study itself: The earliest samples came about a decade before the 2015 immediate-ART recommendation.

Version v3.0 of the immunoSEQ assay was performed at survey level. TCRdb keeps only in-frame clones here, not all; method: immunoSEQ multiplex PCR. The sample lists 30,000 to 35,000 clones; around 74% were seen once. This clone has just a few counts. Specimen: unsorted PBMCs, collected 3 years after starting antiretroviral therapy. The receptor's source is a man in his forties or fifties with HIV.

The CDR3 region has the DNA TGTGCCAGCAGCGTAGGGATGAGGACAGGGGGCTCCTACGAGCAGTACTTC. Its translation: CASSVGMRTGGSYEQYF. The chain is built from TRBV9 and TRBJ2-7; TRBD1 aligns across 10 bases. CDR1 and CDR2 (germline): SGDLS, YYNGEE. This CDR3 region has 17 residues. J gave up 0 bases and V 0 bases, and 6 bases lay outside the gene matches. Using reference TRBV9 and TRBJ2-7 for the parts outside the CDR3, the full variable domain is DSGVTQTPKHLITATGQRVTLRCSPRSGDLSVYWYQQSLDQGLQFLIQYYNGEERAKGNILERFSAQQFPDLHSELNLSSLELGDSALYFCASSVGMRTGGSYEQYFGPGTRLTVT.